A selection of T cell receptor beta chains follows, all from one sample in a study of shared T cell receptors in the human thymus. Only in-frame clones appear in the TCRdb table, and some are missing; sequencing was by immunoSEQ multiplex PCR. The table includes about 380,000 clones, approximately 95% detected once. Sequencing was carried out using thymocytes. Receptors originate from a human donor. CDR3s include the opening cysteine and the closing phenylalanine or tryptophan. A D gene is named only where the DNA matches it firmly.

- | TRBJ2-7 | TRBV29-1 | CSVEWGPYEQYF | TGCAGCGTTGAATGGGGCCCCTACGAGCAGTACTTC
- | TRBJ2-2 | TRBV30 | CAWSVRVRRRTGSGGELFF | TGTGCCTGGAGTGTACGTGTCAGGAGGCGAACGGGAAGCGGCGGGGAGCTGTTTTTT
- | TRBJ1-2 | TRBV27 | CASRNRTNYGYTF | TGTGCCAGCAGGAACAGGACTAACTATGGCTACACCTTC
TRBD1 | TRBJ2-7 | TRBV15 | CATRGDRDYEQYF | TGTGCCACCAGAGGGGACAGGGACTACGAGCAGTACTTC
- | TRBJ2-1 | TRBV7-9 | CASSLEWVMYNEQFF | TGTGCCAGCAGCTTAGAATGGGTGATGTACAATGAGCAGTTCTTC
TRBD1 | TRBJ1-1 | TRBV30 | CAWSATGIMNTEAFF | TGTGCCTGGAGCGCGACAGGGATCATGAACACTGAAGCTTTCTTT
- | TRBJ1-2 | TRBV21-1 | CASSKAKFYGYTF | TGTGCCAGCAGCAAAGCCAAGTTCTATGGCTACACCTTC
- | TRBJ2-5 | TRBV28 | CASSLQHRRGFKETQYF | TGTGCCAGCAGCCTCCAACACAGACGGGGGTTCAAAGAGACCCAGTACTTC
TRBD1 | TRBJ1-5 | TRBV27 | CASSPTGAGNQPQHF | TGTGCCAGCAGTCCCACAGGGGCGGGCAATCAGCCCCAGCATTTT
TRBD2 | TRBJ2-3 | TRBV14 | CASSHGLAGVDTQYF | TGTGCCAGCAGCCACGGACTAGCGGGAGTGGATACGCAGTATTTT
TRBD2 | TRBJ2-1 | TRBV12-5 | CASGLVQPGLAELKYNEQFF | TGTGCTAGTGGTTTGGTACAACCGGGACTAGCGGAACTGAAATACAATGAGCAGTTCTTC
- | TRBJ2-1 | TRBV29-1 | CSVEDSFPYNEQFF | TGCAGCGTTGAGGACAGTTTTCCTTACAATGAGCAGTTCTTC
TRBD1 | TRBJ2-5 | TRBV27 | CASSKDRGKTQYF | TGTGCCAGCAGCAAGGACAGGGGGAAGACCCAGTACTTC
- | TRBJ2-7 | TRBV28 | CASSLRYEQYF | TGTGCCAGCAGTTTACGCTACGAGCAGTACTTC